Below, 13 T cell receptor beta chains from the same sample are listed, as sequenced in a study of blood T cell repertoires in COVID-19. Sequencing used immunoSEQ multiplex PCR; TCRdb keeps in-frame clones, though not all of them. The sample has over 65,000 clones; 75% to 95% are singletons. Sequenced input: peripheral blood. All receptors come from a woman aged 80 or older with acute or convalescent COVID-19.

The CDR3 spells CASRPGTKGNTIYF. DNA for the CDR3: TGTGCCAGCAGACCCGGGACAAAGGGAAACACCATATATTTT. The chain carries TRBV3-1 (or the pseudogene TRBV3-2) and TRBJ1-3; a weak D match, TRBD1 (6 bases). Germline lookup yields CDR1 LGHDT and CDR2 YNNKEL (reference sequence). This CDR3 comprises 14 residues. V lost 6 bases and J 4 bases, leaving 13 bases between the germline ends.

This clone was found once. CDR3 sequence reads: CASSLEGQGKGTDTQYF. The CDR3 DNA sequence: TGTGCCAGCAGCTTAGAGGGACAGGGTAAAGGCACAGATACGCAGTATTTT. The chain employs TRBV7-7 and TRBJ2-3, with 9 bases identical to TRBD1. Trimming took 1 base from V and 1 from J; bases not matched to a gene: 6. This CDR3 is built from 17 residues. Germline CDR1 and CDR2: SSHAT and FNYEAQ (reference sequence).

The chain has TRBV10-3 and TRBJ2-7, with 8 bases fitting TRBD1. The CDR3 sequence is 14 residues long. Germline CDR1 ENHRY, CDR2 SYGVKD. V dropped 4 bases and J dropped 3; count of bases not matched to a gene: 5. The CDR3 region has the DNA TGTGCCATCAGTGCCCGGGACAGGCTCTACGAGCAGTACTTC. Its translation: CAISARDRLYEQYF.

The chain uses TRBV19 and TRBJ2-1, with TRBD2 identical over 7 bases. Trimming cost V 9 bases and J 12 bases; bases outside gene matches: 14. Germline lookup yields CDR1 LNHDA and CDR2 SQIVND (reference sequence). The CDR3 sequence is 13 residues long. The CDR3 bases are TGTGCCAGCTCGCCGGCGGGGGTTGAGGGGCAGTTCTTC. It specifies CASSPAGVEGQFF.

This chain connects TRBV9 to TRBJ2-4; 11 positions agree with TRBD2. The V and J ends lost 3 bases and 0 bases, in that order; junction bases with no gene match: 11. The CDR3 is 19 residues long. From germline, CDR1 is SGDLS and CDR2 YYNGEE. The CDR3 DNA is TGTGCCAGCAGCGAGGATAGGGGACTAGCGGATCTAGCCAAAAACATTCAGTACTTC. It codes for CASSEDRGLADLAKNIQYF.

The chain couples TRBV11-2 to TRBJ1-4; no reliable D call. In germline, CDR1 is SGHAT, CDR2 FQNNGV. CDR3 length: 15 amino acids. Trimming removed 8 bases from V and 3 bases from J, with 16 bases in between. In nucleotides, the CDR3 is TGTGCCAGCGGGTTCGGAGGTCATTCTAATGAAAAACTGTTTTTT. This sequence encodes CASGFGGHSNEKLFF.

DNA for the CDR3: TGCGCCAGCAGCTTGGGACTATACACCAGCTCCTACGAGCAGTACTTC. Amino acids: CASSLGLYTSSYEQYF. The V and J genes are TRBV5-1 and TRBJ2-7, with D possibly matching TRBD2 (5 bases). Germline CDR1 SGHRS, CDR2 YFSETQ. The V end was cut by 0 bases, the J end by 0 bases, with 13 bases between. CDR3 length equals 16 residues.

This chain uses TRBV5-4 with TRBJ2-5, with 7 bases identical to TRBD2. Germline CDR1 is SGHNT and CDR2 is YYREEE (reference sequence). The CDR3 extends over 14 amino acids. Trimming took 4 bases from V and 5 from J; bases not matched to a gene: 8. CDR3 sequence reads: CASSTGLEMETQYF. DNA of the CDR3: TGTGCCAGCAGCACCGGACTAGAGATGGAGACCCAGTACTTC.

The chain employs TRBV5-1 and TRBJ2-3; 9 bases agree with TRBD1. This CDR3 spans 15 amino acids. V dropped 7 bases and J dropped 1; count of bases not matched to a gene: 7. Germline CDR1 and CDR2: SGHRS and YFSETQ. The CDR3 loop reads CASSTQGARTDTQYF. The CDR3 nucleotides read TGCGCCAGCTCGACACAGGGGGCTCGCACAGATACGCAGTATTTT.

This chain uses TRBV7-2 with TRBJ2-4; D gene uncertain. Germline-derived CDR1 and CDR2 are SGHTA and FQGNSA. The CDR3 runs 13 residues. Trimming took 0 bases from V and 6 from J, leaving 6 bases between them. The CDR3 DNA follows: TGTGCCAGCAGCTTAGCACAGCTAAACATTCAGTACTTC. It encodes CASSLAQLNIQYF.

The chain joins TRBV19 to TRBJ2-1; D is perhaps TRBD2 (6 bases). Between the trimmed V and J ends, which lost 7 bases and 5 bases, there was a span of 12 bases. This CDR3 region has 13 residues. Germline CDR1 is LNHDA and CDR2 is SQIVND (reference sequence). The CDR3 bases are TGTGCCAGTACCTCGGAGGGCGACAATGAGCAGTTCTTC. As protein: CASTSEGDNEQFF. The full variable domain, in which reference TRBV19 and TRBJ2-1 provide the parts outside the CDR3, is DGGITQSPKYLFRKEGQNVTLSCEQNLNHDAMYWYRQDPGQGLRLIYYSQIVNDFQKGDIAEGYSVSREKKESFPLTVTSAQKNPTAFYLCASTSEGDNEQFFGPGTRLTVL.

V is TRBV5-1 and J is TRBJ2-5, with 10 bases identical to TRBD1. The CDR3 contains 16 residues. In germline, CDR1 is SGHRS, CDR2 YFSETQ. The CDR3 coding sequence is TGCGGCCCGGGACAGGGGCGCACGGCTTTCCAAGAGACCCAGTACTTC. It yields the protein CGPGQGRTAFQETQYF. The full variable domain, in which reference TRBV5-1 and TRBJ2-5 provide the parts outside the CDR3, is KAGVTQTPRYLIKTRGQQVTLSCSPISGHRSVSWYQQTPGQGLQFLFEYFSETQRNKGNFPGRFSGRQFSNSRSEMNVSTLELGDSALYLCGPGQGRTAFQETQYFGPGTRLLVL.

This chain connects TRBV7-2 to TRBJ2-3, with D tentatively TRBD1 (5 bases). The V end lost 2 bases, the J end lost 0 bases, and 6 bases lay between the germline ends. The CDR3 is 14 amino acids. The germline CDR1 and CDR2 sequences are SGHTA and FQGNSA. The CDR3 DNA sequence: TGTGCCAGCAGCTTAAGGGGTAGCACAGATACGCAGTATTTT. Its translation is CASSLRGSTDTQYF.